This is a list of T cell receptor beta chains from one sample in a study of CD8 T cells in ankylosing spondylitis. TCRdb itself ran the 5' RACE reads through MiXCR, one entry per CDR3 protein. Among around 280,000 distinct CDR3 sequences listed, about 19% were seen once. Sequenced: blood, either unsorted or a sorted T cell fraction (not recorded which). The receptors stem from a male donor with ankylosing spondylitis or in good health (not recorded which). Both conserved end residues are part of each CDR3. D genes are given only for firm matches. Clone sizes are given selectively: once, few, many, or a class where the clone is expanded.

>TRBV6-1|.|many|TRBJ1-4
CASKQQGANEKLFF
TGTGCCAGCAAGCAACAGGGTGCTAATGAAAAACTGTTTTTT
>TRBV21-1|.|.|TRBJ1-1
CARGIFPPEAFF
TGTGCCAGGGGCATCTTTCCTCCCGAAGCTTTCTTT
>TRBV27|TRBD2|few|TRBJ2-1
CASSLSASGRRSEQFF
TGTGCCAGCAGTTTATCGGCTAGCGGGAGGCGCAGTGAGCAGTTCTTC
>TRBV9|.|.|TRBJ1-1
CASSVGRATEAFF
TGTGCCAGCAGCGTCGGCCGGGCCACTGAAGCTTTCTTT
>TRBV3-1|.|few|TRBJ2-5
CASSQGDGTLQETQYF
TGTGCCAGCAGCCAAGGGGACGGAACTCTCCAAGAGACCCAGTACTTC
>TRBV10-3|.|many|TRBJ2-3
CAISERGANTDTQYF
TGTGCCATCAGTGAGCGGGGGGCTAACACAGATACGCAGTATTTT
>TRBV10-3|.|few|TRBJ2-2
CAISDWTITGELFF
TGTGCCATCAGTGACTGGACTATCACCGGGGAGCTGTTTTTT
>TRBV2|.|.|TRBJ1-1
CASTTANTEAFF
TGTGCCAGTACGACAGCGAACACTGAAGCTTTCTTT
>TRBV2|.|many|TRBJ1-1
CASRETPFEAFF
TGTGCCAGCAGAGAGACACCGTTCGAAGCTTTCTTT
>TRBV5-1|.|few|TRBJ2-3
CASSLEQGSYLYF
TGCGCCAGCAGCTTGGAGCAGGGGTCATATCTGTATTTT
>TRBV5-1|TRBD2|.|TRBJ2-3
CASSLVLAGGSTDTQYF
TGCGCCAGCAGCTTGGTGCTCGCGGGGGGATCCACAGATACGCAGTATTTT
>TRBV4-2|.|.|TRBJ2-5
CASSQVGGGPQETQYF
TGTGCCAGCAGCCAAGTCGGCGGGGGCCCGCAAGAGACCCAGTACTTC
>TRBV24-1|TRBD1|few|TRBJ1-2
CATSDRTGGIYGYTF
TGTGCCACCAGTGATCGGACAGGGGGAATCTATGGCTACACCTTC
>TRBV6-1|.|.|TRBJ1-4
CASNRRGGSTNEKLFF
TGTGCCAGCAACCGACGAGGGGGGTCAACTAATGAAAAACTGTTTTTT
>TRBV4-2|TRBD1|.|TRBJ1-1
CASSPNRGQNTEAFF
TGTGCCAGCAGCCCCAACAGGGGCCAGAACACTGAAGCTTTCTTT
>TRBV5-6|.|few|TRBJ2-3
CASSLHPEVGDTQYF
TGTGCCAGCAGCTTGCATCCAGAAGTGGGAGATACGCAGTATTTT
>TRBV6-5|.|few|TRBJ2-3
CASSSGGAGSTDTQYF
TGTGCCAGCAGTTCAGGCGGGGCGGGGAGCACAGATACGCAGTATTTT
>TRBV12-3/TRBV12-4|TRBD1|few|TRBJ1-5
CASSTPGSGTGVNQPQHF
TGTGCCAGCAGTACCCCGGGTTCGGGGACAGGGGTCAATCAGCCCCAGCATTTT
>TRBV7-9|.|.|TRBJ1-3
CASSWSGHSGNTIYF
TGTGCCAGCAGCTGGTCAGGGCACTCTGGAAACACCATATATTTT
>TRBV29-1|.|few|TRBJ1-4
CSGHGSNEKLFF
TGCAGCGGGCACGGGTCAAATGAAAAACTGTTTTTT
>TRBV5-1|TRBD1|.|TRBJ1-4
CASSLGTGSNEKLFF
TGCGCCAGCAGCTTGGGGACAGGGTCCAATGAAAAACTGTTTTTT
>TRBV6-2/TRBV6-3|.|few|TRBJ2-2
CASTRTLNTGELFF
TGTGCCAGCACGAGGACTTTAAACACCGGGGAGCTGTTTTTT
>TRBV12-3/TRBV12-4|.|few|TRBJ2-6
CATAGANVLTF
TGTGCCACCGCTGGGGCCAACGTCCTGACTTTC
>TRBV29-1|.|.|TRBJ1-3
CSVEAIGGSGLVGNTIYF
TGCAGCGTTGAAGCCATTGGGGGTTCGGGGCTAGTTGGAAACACCATATATTTT
>TRBV5-3|TRBD2|few|TRBJ2-2
CASEGLAGVTGELFF
TGTGCCAGCGAGGGACTAGCGGGAGTAACCGGGGAGCTGTTTTTT
>TRBV29-1|TRBD2|few|TRBJ2-3
CSVGVGTSGTMATQYF
TGCAGCGTTGGGGTCGGGACTAGCGGGACTATGGCTACGCAGTATTTT
>TRBV5-1|.|.|TRBJ2-3
CASYLGDTTDTQYF
TGCGCCAGCTATTTGGGGGACACCACAGATACGCAGTATTTT
>TRBV2|.|many|TRBJ2-2
CASSGGAGTGELFF
TGTGCCAGCAGTGGAGGGGCAGGCACCGGGGAGCTGTTTTTT
>TRBV5-1|.|many|TRBJ1-1
CASGEGRMNTEAFF
TGCGCCAGCGGAGAGGGACGGATGAACACTGAAGCTTTCTTT
>TRBV20-1|.|.|TRBJ1-1
CSATEGGGTEAFF
TGCAGTGCAACGGAGGGGGGAGGCACTGAAGCTTTCTTT
>TRBV24-1|.|.|TRBJ1-3
CATSAPGWEGNTIYF
TGTGCCACCAGTGCTCCGGGATGGGAAGGAAACACCATATATTTT
>TRBV4-2|.|few|TRBJ2-3
CASRQAEGGLDTQYF
TGTGCCAGCAGACAAGCGGAGGGGGGACTAGATACGCAGTATTTT
>TRBV12-3/TRBV12-4|.|few|TRBJ1-5
CASSLSGRDQPQHF
TGTGCCAGCAGTTTAAGTGGGCGGGATCAGCCCCAGCATTTT
>TRBV5-6|TRBD2|few|TRBJ2-1
CASREVAGSWDNEQFF
TGTGCCAGCAGGGAAGTAGCGGGGAGTTGGGACAATGAGCAGTTCTTC
>TRBV7-2|.|many|TRBJ1-4
CASSPAGATNEKLFF
TGTGCCAGCAGCCCAGCCGGGGCAACTAATGAAAAACTGTTTTTT
>TRBV6-1|.|many|TRBJ2-1
CATTGDSRYNEQFF
TGTGCCACCACAGGGGACTCTAGGTACAATGAGCAGTTCTTC
>TRBV24-1|.|.|TRBJ2-1
CATSDLSRGDEQFF
TGTGCCACCAGTGATTTGAGCAGGGGCGATGAGCAGTTCTTC
>TRBV6-1|.|.|TRBJ1-1
CASSPPGGGNTEAFF
TGTGCCAGCAGCCCCCCCGGGGGTGGGAACACTGAAGCTTTCTTT
>TRBV24-1|.|.|TRBJ2-1
CATSPNRDNTGDEQFF
TGTGCCACCAGCCCAAACCGGGACAACACCGGGGATGAGCAGTTCTTC